This TCR beta chain was found in a study of blood T cell repertoires in COVID-19. For the study at large: COVID-19 samples collected from the United States, Italy and Spain covered acute and convalescent phases.

Trimming cost V 6 bases and J 1 base; bases outside gene matches: 14. This CDR3 contains 17 residues. Germline V CDR1 and CDR2: MDHEN, SYDVKM. Generated by immunoSEQ multiplex PCR, the TCRdb table keeps only in-frame clones and is missing some. Of about 240,000 clones listed, about 80% are singletons. Sequenced sample: peripheral blood. The sequence was collected from an elderly woman with acute or convalescent COVID-19. The J gene is TRBJ1-2, the V gene TRBV28; 7 positions agree with TRBD1. Here the CDR3 reads CASSVNVPGQRNYGYTF. As DNA, the CDR3 is TGTGCCAGCAGCGTTAATGTACCGGGACAGCGTAACTATGGCTACACCTTC.